The entry below gives a single T cell receptor (beta chain) sequence along with its context. Its cognate antigen is unknown. The data stem from a study of cytomegalovirus exposure and HLA in healthy donors. On the study more broadly: The 95 to 150 validation repertoires were produced on the same platform as the approximately 670 repertoires of the first cohort. This was reported in a later analysis. Findings and limits, study-wide: One later analysis, an examination of the 100 to 150 validation repertoires, found that first-cohort TCR clusters tended to co-occur in them. The classifier reportedly diagnosed cytomegalovirus status with high specificity and sensitivity.

Germline V CDR1 and CDR2: LGHNA, YSLEER. CDR3 length: 17 amino acids. The V and J ends lost 0 bases and 5 bases respectively, with 17 bases between them. Among the 120 subjects of the validation cohort, separate from the approximately 700-subject first cohort, were the donors. Some clones are missing from TCRdb's copy, which holds only in-frame ones; the method was immunoSEQ multiplex PCR. The sample yields 130,000 to 150,000 clones, approximately 90% seen once. Sequences were obtained from PBMCs. The source is a man younger than 35 in good health and CMV-seronegative. The rearrangement links TRBV4-3 to TRBJ2-1; D is possibly TRBD2 (6 bases). CDR3 in amino acids: CASSQDRNQGGHNEQFF. Here the CDR3 DNA reads TGCGCCAGCAGCCAAGATCGGAACCAGGGAGGTCACAATGAGCAGTTCTTC.